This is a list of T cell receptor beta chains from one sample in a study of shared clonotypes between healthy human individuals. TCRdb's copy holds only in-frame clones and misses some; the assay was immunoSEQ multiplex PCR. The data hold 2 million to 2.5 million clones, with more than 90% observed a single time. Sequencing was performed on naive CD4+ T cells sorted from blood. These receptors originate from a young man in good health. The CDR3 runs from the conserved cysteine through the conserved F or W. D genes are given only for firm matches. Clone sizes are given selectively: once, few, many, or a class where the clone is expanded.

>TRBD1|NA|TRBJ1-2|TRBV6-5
TGTGCCAGCAGTTACGAGGGGGCGATGCATGGCTACACCTTC
CASSYEGAMHGYTF
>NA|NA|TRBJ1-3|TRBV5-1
TGCGCCAGCAGCTTAGACCCTGGCTCTGGAAACACCATATATTTT
CASSLDPGSGNTIYF
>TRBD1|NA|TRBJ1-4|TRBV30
TGTGCCAGCGCAGGGGGATTTGCAACTAATGAAAAACTGTTTTTT
CASAGGFATNEKLFF
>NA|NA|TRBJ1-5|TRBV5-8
TGTGCCAGCAGCCAGGTAGGCTCTAGCAATCAGCCCCAGCATTTT
CASSQVGSSNQPQHF
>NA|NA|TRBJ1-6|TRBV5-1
TGCGCCAGCAGCTTGACAGGGAATAATTCACCCCTCCACTTT
CASSLTGNNSPLHF
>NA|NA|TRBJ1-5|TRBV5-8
TGTGCCAGCAGCGCGGCGTCGGTTGCGACTCAGCCCCAGCATTTT
CASSAASVATQPQHF
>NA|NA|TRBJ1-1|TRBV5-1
TGCGCCAGCAGCTCCGGCCAGGGGAACGCTTTCTTT
CASSSGQGNAFF
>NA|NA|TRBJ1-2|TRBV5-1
TGCGCCAGCAGCAGGGAGGGCTATGGCTACACCTTC
CASSREGYGYTF
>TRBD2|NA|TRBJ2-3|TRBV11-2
TGTGCCAGCAGCTTGGACGGGGGGACCACAGATACGCAGTATTTT
CASSLDGGTTDTQYF
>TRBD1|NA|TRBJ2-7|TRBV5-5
TGTGCCAGCAACTCCGGGACAGGAGCCTACGAGCAGTACTTC
CASNSGTGAYEQYF
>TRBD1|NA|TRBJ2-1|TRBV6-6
TGTGCCAGCAGTTACGACAGGGTTGGAAATGAGCAGTTCTTC
CASSYDRVGNEQFF
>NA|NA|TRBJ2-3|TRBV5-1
TGCGCCAGCAGCTTGGGGACGGTTAGCACAGATACGCAGTATTTT
CASSLGTVSTDTQYF
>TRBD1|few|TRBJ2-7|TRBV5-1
TGCGCCAGCTCGGGACAGGGTAACGAGCAGTACTTC
CASSGQGNEQYF
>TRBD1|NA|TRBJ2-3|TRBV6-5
TGTGCCAGCAGTGACAGGGCAGATACGCAGTATTTT
CASSDRADTQYF
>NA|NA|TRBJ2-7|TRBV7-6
TGTGCCAGCAGCTTAGCTACCCCCTTCACCCGAGCAGGGGCCTCCTACGAGCAGTACTTC
CASSLATPFTRAGASYEQYF
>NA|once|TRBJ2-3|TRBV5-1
TGCGCCAGCAGCTTGGGTCACACAGATACGCAGTATTTT
CASSLGHTDTQYF
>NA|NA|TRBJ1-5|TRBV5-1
TGCGCCAGCAGCTTGAGTTCAGGGGGCAATCAGCCCCAGCATTTT
CASSLSSGGNQPQHF
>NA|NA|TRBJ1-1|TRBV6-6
TGTGCCAGCAGAGGGGAAGGAATGGGGGAGGCTTTCTTT
CASRGEGMGEAFF
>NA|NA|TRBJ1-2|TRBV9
TGTGCCAGCAGCGTAGAGGCAGGGCCTAACTATGGCTACACCTTC
CASSVEAGPNYGYTF
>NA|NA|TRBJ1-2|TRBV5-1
TGCGCCAGCAGCTCCGGGGCTAACTATGGCTACACCTTC
CASSSGANYGYTF
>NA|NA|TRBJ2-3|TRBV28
TGTGCCAGCAGTTTACCCGGAACGGGAGCGGGCACAGATACGCAGTATTTT
CASSLPGTGAGTDTQYF
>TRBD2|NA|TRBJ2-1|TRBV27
TGTGCCAGCAGTCGGGGACTAGCGGAGTACAATGAGCAGTTCTTC
CASSRGLAEYNEQFF
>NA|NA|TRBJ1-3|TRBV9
TGTGCCAGCAGCGCTCGACGGACCTCTGGAAACACCATATATTTT
CASSARRTSGNTIYF
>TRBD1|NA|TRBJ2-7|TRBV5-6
TGTGCCAGCAGCCACTACCGCGGCAGGGGGCCGTCCGAGCAGTACTTC
CASSHYRGRGPSEQYF
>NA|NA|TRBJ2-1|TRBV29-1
TGCAGCGTTGAGGGGTATCCCGGCAATGAGCAGTTCTTC
CSVEGYPGNEQFF
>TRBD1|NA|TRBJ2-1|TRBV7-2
TGTGCCAGCAGCTTAGTACAGGGGGGTGGACCACTAGCTTACAATGAGCAGTTCTTC
CASSLVQGGGPLAYNEQFF
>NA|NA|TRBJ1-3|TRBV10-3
TGTGCCATCATTACTGACTCTGGAAACACCATATATTTT
CAIITDSGNTIYF
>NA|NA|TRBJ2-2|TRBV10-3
TGTGCCATCAGTGAGTCTAAGGGGTCGCCTTCCGCGAACACCGGGGAGCTGTTTTTT
CAISESKGSPSANTGELFF
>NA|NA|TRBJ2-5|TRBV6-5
TGTGCCAGCAGGCAGGGGCTAGAGACCCAGTACTTC
CASRQGLETQYF
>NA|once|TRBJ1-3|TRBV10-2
TGCGCCAGCAGTGAGCCCGGAAACACCATATATTTT
CASSEPGNTIYF
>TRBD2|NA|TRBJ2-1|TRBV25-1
TGTGCCAGCAGTGAATTACGCGGGAGCTCCTACAATGAGCAGTTCTTC
CASSELRGSSYNEQFF
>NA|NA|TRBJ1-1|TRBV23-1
TGCGCCAGCAGTCTTACTGGGGCTTTCTTT
CASSLTGAFF
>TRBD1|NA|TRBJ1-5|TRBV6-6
TGTGCCAGCACCACCTTTGACAGGGGAACTCAGCCCCAGCATTTT
CASTTFDRGTQPQHF
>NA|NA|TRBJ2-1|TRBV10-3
TGTGCCATCACCGGGGCTGGCAACTACAATGAGCAGTTCTTC
CAITGAGNYNEQFF
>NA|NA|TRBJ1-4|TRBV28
TGTGCCAGCAGTTTAACAGGGCCAACTAATGAAAAACTGTTTTTT
CASSLTGPTNEKLFF
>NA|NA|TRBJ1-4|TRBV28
TGTGCCAGCAGTTTAGTGGGGGCCAAACTGTTTTTT
CASSLVGAKLFF
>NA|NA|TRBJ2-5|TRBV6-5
TGTGCCAGCAGTCGAAAAGGGGGGACAAAGACCCAGTACTTC
CASSRKGGTKTQYF
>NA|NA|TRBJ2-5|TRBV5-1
TGCGCCAGCAGCTTCGCGGCGGGGATTCAAGAGACCCAGTACTTC
CASSFAAGIQETQYF
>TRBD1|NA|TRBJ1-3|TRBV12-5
TGTGCTAGTGGTTCCTCCGGGACAGGGGCTGGAAACACCATATATTTT
CASGSSGTGAGNTIYF
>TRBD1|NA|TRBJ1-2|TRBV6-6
TGTGCCAGCAGTTGGGGACAGGGAGGAGGTGGCTACACCTTC
CASSWGQGGGGYTF
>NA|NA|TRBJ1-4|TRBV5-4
TGTGCCAGCAGCGTTGGGGGGGTCCAAGAAAAACTGTTTTTT
CASSVGGVQEKLFF
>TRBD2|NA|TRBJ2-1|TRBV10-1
TGCGCCAGCAGTGAGTCGACTAGCGGGAGCGGGGAGCAGTTCTTC
CASSESTSGSGEQFF
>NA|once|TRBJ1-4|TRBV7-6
TGTGCCAGCAGCTTAGCGAGTATGACAGCGGATGAAAAACTGTTTTTT
CASSLASMTADEKLFF
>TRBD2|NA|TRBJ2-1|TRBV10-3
TGTGCCATCAGTATACTAGCGGGGGACTACAATGAGCAGTTCTTC
CAISILAGDYNEQFF
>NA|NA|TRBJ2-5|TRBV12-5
TGTGCTAGTGGTTGGGGGGAGACCCAGTACTTC
CASGWGETQYF
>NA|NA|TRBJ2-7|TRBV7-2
TGTGCCAGCAGCTTAGGACACCCCTACGAGCAGTACTTC
CASSLGHPYEQYF
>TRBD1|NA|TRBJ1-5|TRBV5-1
TGCGCCAGCAGCTTGAAACAGGGGGCCGGGCAGCCCCAGCATTTT
CASSLKQGAGQPQHF
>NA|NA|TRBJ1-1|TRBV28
TGTGCCAGCAGTCCATTCAGGGAGAACACTGAAGCTTTCTTT
CASSPFRENTEAFF
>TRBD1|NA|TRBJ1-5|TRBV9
TGTGCCAGCAGCGGGACAGGGTCCGGCAATCAGCCCCAGCATTTT
CASSGTGSGNQPQHF
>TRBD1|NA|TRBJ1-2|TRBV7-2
TGTGCCAGCAGCTTAGAGGGACAGAACTATGGCTACACCTTC
CASSLEGQNYGYTF
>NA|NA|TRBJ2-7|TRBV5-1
TGCGCCAGCAGCTTGGGTACGGGGCAGGCCTACGAGCAGTACTTC
CASSLGTGQAYEQYF
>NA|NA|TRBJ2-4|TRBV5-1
TGCGCCAGCAGCTTGTCTGTCCCGGCCAAAAACATTCAGTACTTC
CASSLSVPAKNIQYF
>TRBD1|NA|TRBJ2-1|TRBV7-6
TGTGCCAGCAGCTCCGGGACAGGGGTCAATGAGCAGTTCTTC
CASSSGTGVNEQFF
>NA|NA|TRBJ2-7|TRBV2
TGTGCCAGCAGTGAACTCGGGGGCGAGCAGTACTTC
CASSELGGEQYF
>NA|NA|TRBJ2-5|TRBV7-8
TGTGCCAGCAGCTTAGCCAGACAAGAGACCCAGTACTTC
CASSLARQETQYF
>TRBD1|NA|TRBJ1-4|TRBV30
TGTGCCTGGAGTACAGGGACAGAAACTAATGAAAAACTGTTTTTT
CAWSTGTETNEKLFF
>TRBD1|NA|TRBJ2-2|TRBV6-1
TGTGCCAGCAGTGATAGGGGGCCGGGCACCGGGGAGCTGTTTTTT
CASSDRGPGTGELFF
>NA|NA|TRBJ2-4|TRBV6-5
TGTGCCAGCAGTTACTCAGCAGGACTAGCCAAAAACATTCAGTACTTC
CASSYSAGLAKNIQYF
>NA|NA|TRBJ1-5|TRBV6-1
TGTGCCAGCAGTCGGGGGCCCGATCAGCCCCAGCATTTT
CASSRGPDQPQHF
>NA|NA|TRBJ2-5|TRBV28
TGTGCCAGCAGTTCCCTGCCGGTAAAATCCAAGTACCAAGAGACCCAGTACTTC
CASSSLPVKSKYQETQYF